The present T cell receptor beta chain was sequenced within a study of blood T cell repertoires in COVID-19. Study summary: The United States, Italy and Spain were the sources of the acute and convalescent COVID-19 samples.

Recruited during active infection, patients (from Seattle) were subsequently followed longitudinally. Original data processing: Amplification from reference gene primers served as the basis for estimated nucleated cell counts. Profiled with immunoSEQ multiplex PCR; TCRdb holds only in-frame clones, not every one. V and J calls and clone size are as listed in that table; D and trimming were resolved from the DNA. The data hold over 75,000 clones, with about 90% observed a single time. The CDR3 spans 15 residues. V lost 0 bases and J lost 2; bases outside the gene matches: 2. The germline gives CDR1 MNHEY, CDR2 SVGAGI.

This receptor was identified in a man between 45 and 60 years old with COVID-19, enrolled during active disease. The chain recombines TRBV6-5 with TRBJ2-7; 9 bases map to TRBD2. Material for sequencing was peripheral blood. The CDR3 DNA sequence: TGTGCCAGCAGTTACTCGGCTAGCGGGACCTACGAGCAGTACTTC. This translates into CASSYSASGTYEQYF.